This TCR beta chain comes out of a study of blood T cell repertoires in COVID-19. On the study more broadly: Samples representing acute and convalescent COVID-19 were sourced from the United States, Italy and Spain. In each case, the material was cDNA or gDNA derived from T cells, B-cell-depleted T cells, or PBMCs.

CDR1 and CDR2 (germline): MGHRA, YSYEKL. The CDR3 covers 16 residues. With 0 bases removed from V and 7 bases from J, the gap between germline ends came to 16 bases. The assay was immunoSEQ multiplex PCR, and TCRdb's table has in-frame clones only and misses some. The sample shows about 160,000 clones, around 92% of them seen only once. The rearrangement joins TRBV4-1 to TRBJ1-5, with D perhaps TRBD1 (5 bases). This TCR was sampled from a man aged 30 to 45 with COVID-19, enrolled during active disease. Material: peripheral blood. CDR3 DNA sequence: TGCGCCAGCAGCCAAGACGGTGTGGGGGGGGACCAGCCCCAGCATTTT. This sequence encodes CASSQDGVGGDQPQHF.